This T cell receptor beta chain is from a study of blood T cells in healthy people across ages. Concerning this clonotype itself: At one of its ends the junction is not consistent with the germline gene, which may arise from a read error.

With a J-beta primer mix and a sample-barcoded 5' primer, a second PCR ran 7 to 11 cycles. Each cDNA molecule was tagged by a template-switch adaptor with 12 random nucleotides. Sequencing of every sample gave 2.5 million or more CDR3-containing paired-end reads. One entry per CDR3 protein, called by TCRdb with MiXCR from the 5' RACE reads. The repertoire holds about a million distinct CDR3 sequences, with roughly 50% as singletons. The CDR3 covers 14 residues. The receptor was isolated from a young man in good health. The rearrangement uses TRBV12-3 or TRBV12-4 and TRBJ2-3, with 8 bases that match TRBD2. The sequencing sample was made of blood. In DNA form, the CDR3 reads TGTGCCAGTAGTTTTAGCGGGGTTTCAGATACGCAGTATTTT. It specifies CASSFSGVSDTQYF.